One and the same sample provided the 14 T cell receptor beta chains below, sequenced in a study of CD8 T cells in Susac syndrome. Reverse transcription of roughly 0.5 to 1 ug RNA was performed with random hexamers. TCRdb fed the immunoSEQ multiplex PCR reads into MiXCR, producing one record per CDR3 protein. The sample lists 56,000 or so distinct CDR3 sequences, 95% occurring once. The specimen was CD8+ T cells from PBMCs. The receptors originated from a human donor with Susac syndrome.

CDR3 region: CASSSRLSFDPKDTQYF. The DNA for the CDR3 is TGTGCCAGCAGTTCCCGACTCTCTTTTGACCCCAAAGATACGCAGTATTTT. V gene TRBV28 combines with J gene TRBJ2-3, with D uncertain. V was clipped by 4 bases and J by 5 bases, with 22 bases between them. CDR1 and CDR2 (germline): MDHEN, SYDVKM. The CDR3 covers 17 residues.

The CDR3 reads CASRWGQGSNQPQHF. CDR3 coding DNA: TGTGCCAGCAGGTGGGGACAGGGGAGCAATCAGCCCCAGCATTTT. The chain is built from TRBV12-3 or TRBV12-4 and TRBJ1-5, with 10 bases fitting TRBD1. The J segment lost 1 base and the V segment lost 6 bases, leaving 3 bases of the junction unmatched. The CDR3 sequence is 15 residues long.

This chain links TRBV12-3 or TRBV12-4 with TRBJ2-5; D is uncertain. This CDR3 spans 13 amino acids. V dropped 5 bases and J dropped 0 bases, with 7 bases sitting between them. In DNA form, the CDR3 reads TGTGCCAGCAGTCAGGCCTACCAAGAGACCCAGTACTTC. Amino acid sequence: CASSQAYQETQYF.

J is TRBJ1-2 and V is TRBV29-1; 7 bases map to TRBD1. Trimming removed 5 bases from V and 1 base from J; junction bases left unmatched: 13. The CDR3 totals 16 residues. Germline CDR1 reads SQVTM; CDR2 reads ANQGSEA. CDR3 in amino acids: CSVKPPGQPINYGYTF. As DNA, the CDR3 is TGCAGCGTTAAGCCCCCGGGACAGCCGATTAACTATGGCTACACCTTC.

The CDR3 DNA reads TGTGCCATACCGAGGTCCACAGAAACACCCACAGATACGCAGTATTTT. This sequence encodes CAIPRSTETPTDTQYF. The J gene is TRBJ2-3, the V gene TRBV2; D uncertain. This CDR3 is 16 amino acids long. V lost 10 bases and J lost 2, with 22 bases in between. Germline CDR1 is SNHLY and CDR2 is FYNNEI.

The J gene is TRBJ1-5, the V gene TRBV9; D may be TRBD1 (6 bases). This CDR3 has 13 amino acids. Germline CDR1 is SGDLS and CDR2 is YYNGEE. The germline V and J ends were trimmed by 4 bases and 12 bases, with 17 bases remaining between them. The CDR3 is CASSPGDTTIQHF. The CDR3 nucleotides are TGTGCCAGCAGCCCCGGGGACACGACGATCCAGCATTTT. The full variable domain, rest sourced from reference TRBV9 and TRBJ1-5, is DSGVTQTPKHLITATGQRVTLRCSPRSGDLSVYWYQQSLDQGLQFLIQYYNGEERAKGNILERFSAQQFPDLHSELNLSSLELGDSALYFCASSPGDTTIQHFGDGTRLSIL.

The V and J genes are TRBV4-1 and TRBJ2-7; 9 bases agree with TRBD2. Germline V gives CDR1 MGHRA, CDR2 YSYEKL. This CDR3 has 17 residues. Trimming cost V 0 bases and J 4 bases; bases outside gene matches: 10. CDR3 residues: CASSQDISGGPFYEQYF. The CDR3 region has the DNA TGCGCCAGCAGCCAAGATATAAGCGGGGGGCCTTTTTACGAGCAGTACTTC.

The chain combines TRBV7-6 with TRBJ2-5; TRBD1 is a possible D gene (6 bases). CDR3 size: 15 residues. Germline V gene sequence: CDR1 SGHVS, CDR2 FNYEAQ. Trimming pared 6 bases from V and 5 bases from J, leaving 19 bases between. The CDR3 coding sequence is TGTGCCAGCAGGACGACAGGAGGAATGAGTGAGACCCAGTACTTC. Protein: CASRTTGGMSETQYF.

The rearrangement joins TRBV6-5 to TRBJ1-2; possibly TRBD1 for D (5 bases). Trimming removed 0 bases at V and 3 bases at J, with 14 bases between. Germline assignment: CDR1 MNHEY and CDR2 SVGAGI. The CDR3 has 16 amino acids. The CDR3 region has the DNA TGTGCCAGCAGTTACTCCGGTCGGGGCGGGGACTATGGCTACACCTTC. Translating it yields CASSYSGRGGDYGYTF.

The genes are TRBV12-3 or TRBV12-4 and TRBJ2-3; the D gene is possibly TRBD1 (6 bases). This CDR3 comprises 14 residues. The ends were cut back, 5 bases at V and 2 bases at J, with 11 bases in the middle. This CDR3 reads CASSPYRVTDTQYF. The DNA of the CDR3 is TGTGCCAGCAGTCCATACAGGGTCACAGATACGCAGTATTTT.

The rearrangement links TRBV6-6 to TRBJ2-5; D ambiguous. The CDR3 is 14 residues long. V dropped 2 bases and J dropped 1 base, with 8 bases sitting between them. CDR1 and CDR2 from the germline V gene are MNHNY and SVGAGI (reference sequence). The chain's CDR3 is CASSYEAIQETQYF. CDR3 DNA: TGTGCCAGCAGTTACGAGGCGATCCAAGAGACCCAGTACTTC.

This rearrangement joins TRBV12-3 or TRBV12-4 to TRBJ1-6; TRBD1 is a possible D gene (6 bases). The V end was cut by 6 bases, the J end by 9 bases, with 15 bases between. The CDR3 length is 14 residues. The CDR3 spells CASSPLPGASPLHF. In DNA, the CDR3 is TGTGCCAGCAGCCCTCTCCCAGGGGCTTCACCCCTCCACTTT.

The chain couples TRBV4-3 to TRBJ1-5; 8 positions agree with TRBD1. The germline V gene encodes CDR1 LGHNA and CDR2 YSLEER. The junction had 6 bases not matched to a gene; V was cut back by 6 bases and J by 5 bases. The length of the CDR3 is 14 residues. The CDR3 here is CASSRGQGHQPQHF. The DNA of the CDR3 is TGCGCCAGCAGTCGAGGACAGGGTCATCAGCCCCAGCATTTT.

The chain recombines TRBV6-1 with TRBJ2-2, with D hard to call. V lost 4 bases to trimming and J lost 6 bases, with 9 bases between them. The CDR3 runs 13 residues. Germline CDR1 is MNHNS and CDR2 is SASEGT. The CDR3 loop reads CASSGTVSGELFF. Written as DNA, the CDR3 is TGTGCCAGCAGTGGTACAGTCTCCGGGGAGCTGTTTTTT.